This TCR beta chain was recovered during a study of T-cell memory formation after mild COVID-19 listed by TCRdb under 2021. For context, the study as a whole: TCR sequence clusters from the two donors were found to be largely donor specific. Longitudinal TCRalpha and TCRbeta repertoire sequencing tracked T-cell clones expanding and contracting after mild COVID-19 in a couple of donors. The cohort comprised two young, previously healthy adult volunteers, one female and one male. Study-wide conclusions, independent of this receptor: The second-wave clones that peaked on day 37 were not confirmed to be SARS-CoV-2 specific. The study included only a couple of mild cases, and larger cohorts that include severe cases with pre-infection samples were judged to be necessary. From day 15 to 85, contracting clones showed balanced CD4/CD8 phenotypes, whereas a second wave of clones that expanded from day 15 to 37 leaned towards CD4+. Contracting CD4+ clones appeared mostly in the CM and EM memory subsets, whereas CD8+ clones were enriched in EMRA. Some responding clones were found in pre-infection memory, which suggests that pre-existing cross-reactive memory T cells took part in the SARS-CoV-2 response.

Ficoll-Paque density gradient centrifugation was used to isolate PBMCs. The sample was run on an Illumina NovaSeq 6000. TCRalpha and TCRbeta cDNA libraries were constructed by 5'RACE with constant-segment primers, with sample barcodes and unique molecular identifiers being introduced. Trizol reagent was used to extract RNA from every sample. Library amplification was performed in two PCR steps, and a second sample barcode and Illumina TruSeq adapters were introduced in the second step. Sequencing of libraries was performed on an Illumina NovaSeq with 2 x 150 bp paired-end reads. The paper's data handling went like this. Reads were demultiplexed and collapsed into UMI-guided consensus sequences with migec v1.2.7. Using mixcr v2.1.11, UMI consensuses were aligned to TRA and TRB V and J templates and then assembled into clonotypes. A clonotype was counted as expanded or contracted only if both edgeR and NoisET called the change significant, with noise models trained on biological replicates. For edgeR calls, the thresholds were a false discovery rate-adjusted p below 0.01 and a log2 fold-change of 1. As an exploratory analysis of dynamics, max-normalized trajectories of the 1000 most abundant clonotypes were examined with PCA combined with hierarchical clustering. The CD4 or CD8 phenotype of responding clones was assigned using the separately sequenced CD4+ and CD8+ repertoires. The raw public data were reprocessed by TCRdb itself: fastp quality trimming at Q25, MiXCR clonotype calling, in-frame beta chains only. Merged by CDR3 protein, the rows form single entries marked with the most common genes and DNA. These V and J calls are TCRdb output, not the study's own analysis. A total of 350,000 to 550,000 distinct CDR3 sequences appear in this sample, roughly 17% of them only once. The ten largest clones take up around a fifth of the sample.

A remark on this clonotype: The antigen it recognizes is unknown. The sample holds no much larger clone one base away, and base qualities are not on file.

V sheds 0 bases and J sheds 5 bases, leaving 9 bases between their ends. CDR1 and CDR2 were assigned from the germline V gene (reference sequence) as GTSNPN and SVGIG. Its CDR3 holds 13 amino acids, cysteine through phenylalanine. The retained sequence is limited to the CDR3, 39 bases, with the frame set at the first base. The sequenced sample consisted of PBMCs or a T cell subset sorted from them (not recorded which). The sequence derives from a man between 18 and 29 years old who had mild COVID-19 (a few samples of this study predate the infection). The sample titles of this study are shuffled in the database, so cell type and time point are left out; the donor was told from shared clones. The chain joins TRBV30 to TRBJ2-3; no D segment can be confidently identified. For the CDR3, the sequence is CAWSVGSGDTQYF. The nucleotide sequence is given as TGTGCCTGGAGTGTAGGGTCAGGAGATACGCAGTATTTT.